The source of this T cell receptor beta chain is a study of long-term antiretroviral therapy in people with HIV. Each specimen consisted of about 0.95-11 million cryopreserved PBMC prior to extraction of DNA. A note on this clone: Its antigen remains unknown.

The study, taken as a whole, reports: The study found that diversity rose after ART but stayed below transplant donor controls. Control repertoires displayed wider CDR3 length ranges than the HIV repertoires. ART adherence, viral resistance and therapy changes were undocumented.

V lost 1 base and J 5 bases, leaving 15 bases between the germline ends. The CDR3 sequence is 15 residues long. The germline V gene encodes CDR1 SGHRS and CDR2 YFSETQ. Run at survey level, the immunoSEQ assay was version v3.0. Libraries were prepared by immunoSEQ multiplex PCR; TCRdb keeps only in-frame clonotypes and omits some of them. Of around 15,000 clones listed, approximately 95% are singletons. The V call is TRBV5-1, the J call TRBJ1-2, with D possibly being TRBD1 (6 bases). The sequence came from a man aged 25-45 years with HIV. Sequencing used unsorted PBMCs, obtained more than 10 years after starting antiretroviral therapy. The CDR3 is CASSLRTENGYGYTF. CDR3 nucleotide sequence: TGCGCCAGCAGCTTGCGGACAGAGAATGGATATGGCTACACCTTC.